One T cell receptor beta chain is described in this entry. These data originate in a study of blood T cell repertoires in COVID-19. Study-level background: From the United States, Italy and Spain came samples of acute and convalescent COVID-19. Nucleic acid was either cDNA or gDNA, and it came from T cells, B-cell-depleted T cells, or PBMCs.

Recruited during active infection, patients (from Seattle) were subsequently followed longitudinally. The authors' processing: Estimation of nucleated cell counts was performed using reference gene primer amplification. Some clones are missing from TCRdb's copy, which holds only in-frame ones; the method was immunoSEQ multiplex PCR. The V and J calls and clone size are taken from that table; D and trimming were inferred from the DNA. The table lists around 52,000 clones, roughly 90% of them singletons. V was trimmed by 3 bases and J by 6 bases, leaving 7 bases between them. CDR3 size: 12 residues. Sequenced material: peripheral blood. The clonotype originates from a woman older than 75 with COVID-19, enrolled during active disease. The chain has TRBV12-3 or TRBV12-4 and TRBJ2-3; the D is unclear. CDR3 loop: CASSFRSDTQYF. The CDR3 nucleotides are TGTGCCAGCAGTTTCCGGAGCGATACGCAGTATTTT.